This T cell receptor (beta chain) was observed in a study of blood T cell repertoires in COVID-19. Study information: Sources were T cells, B-cell-depleted T cells, or PBMCs; the material itself was cDNA or gDNA.

In the study's own analysis: The assay estimated nucleated cells by amplifying reference gene primers. Using immunoSEQ multiplex PCR, the repertoire was profiled, and TCRdb retains in-frame clones only, with some absent. V and J calls and clone size follow that table, whereas D and trimming were derived from the DNA. The profile shows around 160,000 clones, roughly 88% of them singletons. Individuals drawn from some 25 US areas were about 18 to 100 years old. Cohort assignment relied on participant-reported clinical history. V was clipped by 0 bases and J by 1 base, with 7 bases between them. CDR1 and CDR2 (germline): SGDLS, YYNGEE. The CDR3 is made up of 14 amino acids.

Material for sequencing was PBMCs or T cells enriched from blood (not recorded which). The receptor's source is a woman in her twenties or thirties with acute COVID-19. This rearrangement joins TRBV9 to TRBJ1-1; the D is unclear. The CDR3 loop reads CASSVVEGNTEAFF. CDR3 nucleotides: TGTGCCAGCAGCGTAGTCGAGGGGAACACTGAAGCTTTCTTT.